Following are 21 T cell receptor beta chains from one sample sequenced in a study of blood T cell repertoires in COVID-19. The method was immunoSEQ multiplex PCR; TCRdb's version includes in-frame clones alone and lacks a portion of them. The sample includes about 530,000 clones, around nine tenths of them seen just once. The sequencing input was peripheral blood. Every receptor here comes from a woman in her 50s with COVID-19, enrolled during active disease.

The rearrangement joins TRBV3-1 (or the pseudogene TRBV3-2) to TRBJ2-1; 8 nucleotides align to TRBD2. The germline V gene has CDR1 LGHDT and CDR2 YNNKEL (reference sequence). The CDR3 is 15 residues long. The V gene end was trimmed by 5 bases and the J gene end by 0 bases; junction bases not matched to a gene: 3. CDR3 bases: TGTGCCAGCAGCTTGCGGGGGGTCTCCTACAATGAGCAGTTCTTC. Amino acids: CASSLRGVSYNEQFF.

J is TRBJ1-6 and V is TRBV28; D gene ambiguous. V lost 3 bases and J 8 bases, leaving 8 bases between the germline ends. The CDR3 covers 13 residues. Germline values: CDR1 MDHEN, CDR2 SYDVKM. The CDR3 is CASSLLYDSPLHF. In nucleotides, the CDR3 is TGTGCCAGCAGTTTGTTGTATGATTCACCCCTCCACTTT.

The chain carries TRBV14 and TRBJ1-1; D is undetermined. Per the germline V gene, CDR1 is SGHDN and CDR2 is FVKESK. V lost 4 bases, J lost 0 bases, and 15 bases lay in between. The length of the CDR3 is 16 residues. CDR3 residues: CASSRSLLPMNTEAFF. In DNA, the CDR3 is TGTGCCAGCAGCCGCTCCCTTCTACCCATGAACACTGAAGCTTTCTTT.

This clone has a handful of counts. V is TRBV7-2 and J is TRBJ1-3; no clear D gene. Trimming removed 5 bases at V and 3 bases at J, with 14 bases between. The germline V gene has CDR1 SGHTA and CDR2 FQGNSA. This CDR3 has 15 residues. As DNA, the CDR3 is TGTGCCAGCAGCCCCTGGGCGGGAGATGGAAACACCATATATTTT. Translated: CASSPWAGDGNTIYF. Looking up the rest from reference TRBV7-2 and TRBJ1-3 gives the full variable domain: GAGVSQSPSNKVTEKGKDVELRCDPISGHTALYWYRQSLGQGLEFLIYFQGNSAPDKSGLPSDRFSAERTGGSVSTLTIQRTQQEDSAVYLCASSPWAGDGNTIYFGEGSWLTVV.

The J gene is TRBJ2-1, the V gene TRBV7-9; TRBD1 aligns across 10 bases. Germline V gene data show CDR1 as SEHNR and CDR2 as FQNEAQ (reference sequence). The CDR3 has 18 amino acids. V was pared by 0 bases and J by 4 bases, with 9 bases of the junction left unmatched. CDR3 loop: CASSLAGRGTGVYNEQFF. For the CDR3, the DNA is TGTGCCAGCAGCTTAGCCGGTCGAGGGACAGGGGTTTACAATGAGCAGTTCTTC. The full variable domain, its missing parts supplied by reference TRBV7-9 and TRBJ2-1, is DTGVSQNPRHKITKRGQNVTFRCDPISEHNRLYWYRQTLGQGPEFLTYFQNEAQLEKSRLLSDRFSAERPKGSFSTLEIQRTEQGDSAMYLCASSLAGRGTGVYNEQFFGPGTRLTVL.

The V gene is TRBV27, the J gene TRBJ1-1; possible D gene TRBD1, 5 bases. Per germline, CDR1 MNHEY and CDR2 SMNVEV (reference sequence). The CDR3 is made up of 18 amino acids. V lost 5 bases, J lost 1 base, and 23 bases lay in between. CDR3 sequence (DNA): TGTGCCAGCAGTGGTTATCCCCCCGTCAGGGCCACGAACACTGAAGCTTTCTTT. Protein product: CASSGYPPVRATNTEAFF.

The chain carries TRBV30 and TRBJ1-4; TRBD1 agrees at 12 bases. The junction had 10 bases not matched to a gene; V was cut back by 2 bases and J by 3 bases. From germline, CDR1 is GTSNPN and CDR2 SVGIG (reference sequence). The CDR3 covers 18 residues. The CDR3: CAWSRGRDRGLANEKLFF. The CDR3 DNA reads as TGTGCCTGGAGTAGGGGCCGGGACAGGGGGCTGGCTAATGAAAAACTGTTTTTT.

V is TRBV3-1 (or the pseudogene TRBV3-2) and J is TRBJ1-1, with 7 bases fitting TRBD1. Germline CDR1 and CDR2: LGHDT and YNNKEL (reference sequence). V shed 1 base, J shed 5 bases, and the junction held 10 bases outside the gene matches. The CDR3 loop spans 16 amino acids. The CDR3 loop reads CASSQGRWQGGTEAFF. As DNA, the CDR3 is TGTGCCAGCAGCCAAGGTCGTTGGCAGGGGGGAACTGAAGCTTTCTTT.

The chain carries TRBV19 and TRBJ1-3, with D perhaps matching TRBD1 (6 bases). Per germline, CDR1 LNHDA and CDR2 SQIVND (reference sequence). The CDR3 runs to 15 residues. V lost 3 bases, J lost 3 bases, and 12 bases lay in between. In DNA form, the CDR3 reads TGTGCCAGTAGTATTAACAGGGAAGGTGGAAACACCATATATTTT. Translation: CASSINREGGNTIYF.

This chain joins TRBV6-1 and TRBJ1-1; TRBD1 might be the D (6 bases). This CDR3 is built from 15 residues. Germline CDR1 is MNHNS and CDR2 is SASEGT. V was trimmed by 2 bases and J by 0 bases, leaving 10 bases between them. The CDR3 DNA sequence: TGTGCCAGCAGTGAACGTAGGGGGATGAACACTGAAGCTTTCTTT. Residues: CASSERRGMNTEAFF.

J is TRBJ2-2 and V is TRBV5-6, with 11 nucleotides matching TRBD2. Germline CDR1 and CDR2: SGHDT and YYEEEE. There are 16 residues in the CDR3. V lost 3 bases to trimming and J lost 8 bases; unmatched junction nucleotides: 9. This CDR3 reads CASSYGLAGPRGELFF. In nucleotides, the CDR3 is TGTGCCAGCAGCTATGGACTAGCGGGTCCGAGAGGGGAGCTGTTTTTT.

The CDR3 is CASSHTALNTEAFF. For the CDR3, the DNA is TGTGCCAGCAGCCACACTGCTCTGAACACTGAAGCTTTCTTT. The chain combines TRBV3-1 (or the pseudogene TRBV3-2) with TRBJ1-1; D is uncertain. CDR1 and CDR2 from the germline V gene are LGHDT and YNNKEL (reference sequence). Trimming removed 3 bases from V and 0 bases from J, with 8 bases in between. The CDR3 extends over 14 amino acids.

The CDR3 DNA reads as TGCGCCAGCAGCCAAGATTGGAGGAATCAGCCCCAGCATTTT. This codes for CASSQDWRNQPQHF. The V call is TRBV4-1, the J call TRBJ1-5; unclear D gene. Trimming took 0 bases from V and 4 from J, leaving 7 bases between them. CDR1 and CDR2 from the germline V gene are MGHRA and YSYEKL. The length of the CDR3 is 14 residues.

The J gene is TRBJ2-3, the V gene TRBV3-1 (or the pseudogene TRBV3-2), with D perhaps matching TRBD2 (7 bases). The CDR3 has 13 residues. Trimming left V 6 bases short and J 5 bases short, with 12 bases between. Germline values: CDR1 LGHDT, CDR2 YNNKEL (reference sequence). The CDR3 reads CASRGGVLDTQYF. In nucleotides, the CDR3 is TGTGCCAGCAGAGGGGGGGTTTTAGATACGCAGTATTTT.

Notes on this clone: Distinct nucleotide sequences in the sample also encode this CDR3. The gene calls are TRBV30 and TRBJ1-5, with TRBD1 as a possible D gene (6 bases). Germline V gives CDR1 GTSNPN, CDR2 SVGIG (reference sequence). The CDR3 totals 13 residues. Trimming removed 2 bases from V and 7 bases from J, with 12 bases in between. CDR3 protein: CAWSRQGNQPQHF. The CDR3 DNA reads as TGTGCCTGGAGTCGTCAGGGGAACCAGCCCCAGCATTTT.

The rearrangement uses TRBV27 and TRBJ1-1; D might be TRBD1 (6 bases). The germline CDR1 and CDR2 sequences are MNHEY and SMNVEV (reference sequence). CDR3 length equals 13 residues. V was trimmed by 3 bases and J by 5 bases, leaving 10 bases between them. CDR3 sequence reads: CASSFGGRTEAFF. The CDR3 DNA reads TGTGCCAGCAGTTTCGGGGGGCGGACTGAAGCTTTCTTT.

The J gene is TRBJ1-1, the V gene TRBV30; D unclear. V lost 2 bases and J 3 bases, leaving 7 bases between the germline ends. The germline gives CDR1 GTSNPN, CDR2 SVGIG (reference sequence). This CDR3 contains 12 residues. The CDR3 sequence is CAWSPLYTEAFF. The CDR3, as DNA: TGTGCCTGGAGTCCCCTGTACACTGAAGCTTTCTTT.

The V gene is TRBV7-9, the J gene TRBJ1-6, with D perhaps matching TRBD1 (5 bases). In germline, CDR1 is SEHNR, CDR2 FQNEAQ (reference sequence). The germline V and J ends were trimmed by 5 bases and 3 bases, with 14 bases remaining between them. This CDR3 has 16 residues. The CDR3 loop is CASSVVRGYYNSPLHF. CDR3 coding DNA: TGTGCCAGCAGCGTAGTTCGGGGGTACTATAATTCACCCCTCCACTTT.

V gene TRBV10-1 combines with J gene TRBJ2-1; 10 bases line up with TRBD2. V gave up 6 bases and J gave up 4 bases; unmatched junction bases: 9. Germline assignment: CDR1 WNHNN and CDR2 SYGVQD (reference sequence). There are 16 residues in the CDR3. Here the CDR3 reads CASSELAGRRYNEQFF. The CDR3 nucleotides are TGCGCCAGCAGCGAACTAGCGGGGCGACGATACAATGAGCAGTTCTTC.

This clone has a handful of counts. The chain links TRBV5-4 to TRBJ1-2; tentative D call: TRBD1 (5 bases). V gave up 3 bases and J gave up 4 bases, with 13 bases separating them. CDR3 size: 14 residues. Germline V gives CDR1 SGHNT, CDR2 YYREEE (reference sequence). CDR3 DNA sequence: TGTGCCAGCAGCTCTTATGACAGTGTCTATGGCTACACCTTC. Translated, it gives CASSSYDSVYGYTF.

The CDR3 coding sequence is TGTGCCAGCACCCCTTTTACAGCCTCCTACGAGCAGTACTTC. It encodes CASTPFTASYEQYF. The V call is TRBV7-9, the J call TRBJ2-7; no clear D. Germline-derived CDR1 and CDR2 are SEHNR and FQNEAQ (reference sequence). The CDR3 is made up of 14 amino acids. Deletions cut 7 bases from V and 0 bases from J, with 13 bases between.